The T cell receptor beta chain described here comes from a study of T-cell reconstitution after alpha-beta-depleted transplantation in children. For TCRbeta, the library was prepared with unique molecular identifiers. TCRdb ran MiXCR on the PCR reads and lists one entry per CDR3 protein. The data contain some 590,000 distinct CDR3 sequences, roughly a tenth of them singletons. V lost 5 bases and J 3 bases, leaving 5 bases between the germline ends. CDR1 and CDR2 from the germline V gene are MNHNY and SVGAGI (reference sequence). This CDR3 is built from 11 residues. This clonotype was seen ten or more times.

This receptor was taken from a human donor who donated a stem cell graft to a child with acute myeloid leukemia. The starting material was PBMCs from the stem cell graft donor, obtained from the stem cell graft. The chain carries TRBV6-6 and TRBJ2-7; D remains ambiguous. CDR3: CASSHHYEQYF. In DNA, the CDR3 is TGTGCCAGCAGTCATCACTACGAGCAGTACTTC.